This T cell receptor beta chain emerged from a study of T cells in Graves' hyperthyroidism and ophthalmopathy. The investigators amplified TCR beta CDR3 regions from RNA transcripts. First-round RT-PCR of the TCR CDR3 relied on the HTBI primer set. Each CDR3 protein is one row after TCRdb ran MiXCR on the multiplex PCR reads. The repertoire has approximately 400,000 distinct CDR3 sequences, about 15% of them found once; the top ten carry approximately 32%. CDR1 is MNHNS, CDR2 SASEGT, per germline. Trimming cost V 7 bases and J 5 bases; bases outside gene matches: 14. CDR3 length: 17 amino acids. The TCR was taken from a woman in her twenties or thirties with Graves' hyperthyroidism. The specimen was blood. V usage is TRBV6-1 and J usage is TRBJ2-7; the match to TRBD2 covers 13 bases. CDR3 DNA sequence: TGTGCCAGCATCCAAGACCCCGGACTAGCGGGAGCCAACGAGCAGTACTTC. This encodes CASIQDPGLAGANEQYF.